This entry lists 16 T cell receptor beta chains sequenced from one sample in a study of blood T cell repertoires in COVID-19. TCRdb keeps only in-frame clones here, not all; method: immunoSEQ multiplex PCR. The sample has tens of thousands of clones, approximately 91% seen once. Sequenced input: peripheral blood. The source of these receptors is a human donor in a cohort sampled during active COVID-19.

The rearrangement joins TRBV30 to TRBJ2-2, with 7 nucleotides matching TRBD1. CDR3 size: 14 residues. V trimming: 5 bases; J trimming: 4 bases; junction bases outside the gene matches: 7. Germline CDR1 and CDR2: GTSNPN and SVGIG (reference sequence). In DNA, the CDR3 is TGTGCCTGGGCCAGGGGGTCGGTCACCGGGGAGCTGTTTTTT. Translated, it gives CAWARGSVTGELFF.

The V and J genes are TRBV10-3 and TRBJ2-1, with 8 bases identical to TRBD2. Per germline, CDR1 ENHRY and CDR2 SYGVKD. Trimming took 5 bases from V and 8 from J; bases not matched to a gene: 11. The length of the CDR3 is 15 residues. The CDR3 DNA reads as TGTGCCATCAGTAGTTGGCGGGAGGCGTTGTATGAGCAGTTCTTC. Residues: CAISSWREALYEQFF.

The CDR3: CASSYRDNYGYTF. The CDR3, as DNA: TGTGCCAGCAGCTACAGGGATAACTATGGCTACACCTTC. The chain has TRBV13 and TRBJ1-2; possible D gene TRBD1, 6 bases. The CDR3 is 13 residues long. From germline, CDR1 is PRHDT and CDR2 FYEKMQ (reference sequence). Trimming cost V 4 bases and J 1 base, with 7 bases left between them.

The rearrangement uses TRBV10-3 and TRBJ2-1, with a possible D match to TRBD1 (6 bases). This CDR3 has 12 residues. V gave up 9 bases and J gave up 9 bases, with 15 bases separating them. The germline gives CDR1 ENHRY, CDR2 SYGVKD. CDR3 in DNA: TGTGCCATAGAAACAGGGTTAGGTGAGCAGTTCTTC. It specifies CAIETGLGEQFF.

This sequence joins TRBV6-2 or TRBV6-3 and TRBJ2-5; D may be TRBD2 (5 bases). CDR3 size: 14 residues. Germline V CDR1 and CDR2: MNHEY, SVGEGT. V was clipped by 3 bases and J by 5 bases, with 13 bases between them. CDR3 in amino acids: CASSYFGGGETQYF. The CDR3 region has the DNA TGTGCCAGCAGTTATTTCGGAGGCGGGGAGACCCAGTACTTC.

The chain combines TRBV3-1 (or the pseudogene TRBV3-2) with TRBJ1-1; 7 bases match TRBD1. The germline gives CDR1 LGHDT, CDR2 YNNKEL (reference sequence). The V segment lost 1 base and the J segment 2 bases; nucleotides outside the gene matches: 4. This CDR3 has 15 residues. DNA of the CDR3: TGTGCCAGCAGCCAAGGGACAGGAGGAAACACTGAAGCTTTCTTT. Translating it yields CASSQGTGGNTEAFF.

This clone is a singleton in its sample. The chain uses TRBV6-2 or TRBV6-3 and TRBJ2-7, with 14 bases matching TRBD2. Germline V gene lookup returns CDR1 MNHEY and CDR2 SVGEGT. The trim removed 4 bases at V and 5 bases at J, leaving 7 bases unmatched. The CDR3 length is 16 residues. CDR3 amino acids: CASSSGLAGGRNEQYV. The DNA for the CDR3 is TGTGCCAGCAGTTCCGGACTAGCGGGAGGTAGGAACGAGCAGTACGTC.

The V gene is TRBV6-4, the J gene TRBJ2-4, with 9 bases matching TRBD2. The CDR3 consists of 15 residues. Germline assignment: CDR1 MRHNA and CDR2 SNTAGT. V gave up 3 bases and J gave up 6 bases; unmatched junction bases: 6. CDR3 sequence: CASSEIAGVGNIQYF. DNA for the CDR3: TGTGCCAGCAGTGAGATAGCGGGAGTGGGAAACATTCAGTACTTC.

The rearrangement uses TRBV4-3 and TRBJ2-3, with D perhaps TRBD2 (6 bases). The V and J ends lost 1 base and 0 bases respectively, with 8 bases between them. Germline V lookup: CDR1 LGHNA, CDR2 YSLEER. This CDR3 is built from 15 residues. The CDR3 region has the DNA TGCGCCAGCAGCCAAGGAAGCGGGAGCACAGATACGCAGTATTTT. Its translation: CASSQGSGSTDTQYF.

The chain uses TRBV5-1 and TRBJ1-1, with D possibly matching TRBD1 (6 bases). Trimming pared 4 bases from V and 1 base from J, leaving 11 bases between. Germline V gene sequence: CDR1 SGHRS, CDR2 YFSETQ. The length of the CDR3 is 14 residues. Written as DNA, the CDR3 is TGCGCCAGCAGCCACCGGGGGGCGAACACTGAAGCTTTCTTT. Amino acid sequence: CASSHRGANTEAFF.

The V gene is TRBV6-5, the J gene TRBJ1-2; D gene uncertain. CDR3 length: 14 amino acids. The germline V and J ends were trimmed by 4 bases and 8 bases, with 17 bases remaining between them. The germline V gene has CDR1 MNHEY and CDR2 SVGAGI. CDR3 in DNA: TGTGCCAGCAGTTTTACCGGAGGGTTCGAGGGCTACACCTTC. Translating gives CASSFTGGFEGYTF.

This clone was found once. This chain uses TRBV19 with TRBJ2-1; 11 bases align to TRBD2. CDR1 and CDR2 (germline): LNHDA, SQIVND (reference sequence). V dropped 3 bases and J dropped 7; count of bases not matched to a gene: 5. The CDR3 loop spans 15 amino acids. The CDR3 is CASSMGGLAANEQFF. CDR3 nucleotide sequence: TGTGCCAGTAGTATGGGGGGACTAGCGGCTAATGAGCAGTTCTTC. The variable domain in full, with the rest retrieved from reference TRBV19 and TRBJ2-1, is DGGITQSPKYLFRKEGQNVTLSCEQNLNHDAMYWYRQDPGQGLRLIYYSQIVNDFQKGDIAEGYSVSREKKESFPLTVTSAQKNPTAFYLCASSMGGLAANEQFFGPGTRLTVL.

The rearrangement links TRBV5-6 to TRBJ1-1; D gene ambiguous. Trimming removed 5 bases at V and 7 bases at J, with 12 bases between. Germline assignment: CDR1 SGHDT and CDR2 YYEEEE. The CDR3 is 12 residues long. CDR3 sequence (DNA): TGTGCCAGCAGGCAGAGGTGGAATGAAGCTTTCTTT. Protein: CASRQRWNEAFF.

The chain has TRBV5-1 and TRBJ1-2, with D tentatively TRBD1 (5 bases). This CDR3 has 14 residues. The V gene's germline CDR1 is SGHRS and CDR2 YFSETQ. V was shortened by 0 bases and J by 8 bases, with 14 bases between the two germline ends. In DNA, the CDR3 is TGCGCCAGCAGCTTGGAGTATGGGGCTGAAGGCTACACCTTC. This codes for CASSLEYGAEGYTF.

A few counts support this clone. The CDR3 bases are TGCGCCAGCAGTTCGGGGGAGTACCGTTTCTATGGCTACACCTTC. Translating it yields CASSSGEYRFYGYTF. The chain employs TRBV10-1 and TRBJ1-2; the D gene is possibly TRBD1 (5 bases). CDR1 and CDR2 from the germline V gene are WNHNN and SYGVQD (reference sequence). The CDR3 covers 15 residues. Trimming removed 5 bases from V and 4 bases from J, with 17 bases in between.

This chain joins TRBV3-1 (or the pseudogene TRBV3-2) and TRBJ2-3, with a weak D call TRBD2 (5 bases). Germline CDR1 and CDR2: LGHDT and YNNKEL (reference sequence). V lost 4 bases and J 8 bases, leaving 16 bases between the germline ends. The CDR3 is made up of 14 amino acids. CDR3 residues: CASSPLGAEGTQYF. As DNA, the CDR3 is TGTGCCAGCAGCCCCCTAGGAGCCGAGGGTACGCAGTATTTT.